Presented here are 18 T cell receptor beta chains from one specimen sequenced in a study of blood T cells in healthy people across ages (dated by TCRdb to between 2014 and 2017). Library creation used 5' RACE. The sequencer listed for this sample is Illumina HiSeq 2500. A second roughly 6 to 11 cycle PCR used a sample-barcoded 5' primer and a J-beta primer mix. The public reads were quality trimmed at Q25 with fastp and then assembled into clones with MiXCR by TCRdb, keeping productive beta chains. One record per CDR3 amino acid sequence lists the most common genes and DNA. The sample table records roughly 1,000,000 distinct CDR3 sequences; around 27% of these occur just once. 0.65% to 0.75% of the sample lies in the top ten. These data were likewise used in another study, on T cells of mothers and their children.

The sequenced sample consisted of blood. These receptors were obtained from a girl aged 2 to 10 in good health.

The V call is TRBV29-1, the J call TRBJ2-5; TRBD1 is a possible D gene (5 bases). V shed 3 bases and J shed 3 bases, with 11 bases lying between them. The CDR3 is made up of 13 amino acids. The germline V gene has CDR1 SQVTM and CDR2 ANQGSEA. Written as DNA, the CDR3 is TGCAGCGTTGACGAGACAGCAGAAGAGACCCAGTACTTC. Translation gives CSVDETAEETQYF.

This clonotype was observed a few times. V usage is TRBV29-1 and J usage is TRBJ2-2; 8 bases are a match to TRBD2. CDR3 length equals 18 residues. The V segment lost 3 bases and the J segment 6 bases; nucleotides outside the gene matches: 18. The V gene's germline CDR1 is SQVTM and CDR2 ANQGSEA. CDR3 sequence: CSVELKWYGTSGPGELFF. CDR3 in DNA: TGCAGCGTTGAGCTTAAATGGTACGGGACTAGTGGTCCCGGGGAGCTGTTTTTT.

Only a few counts were recorded for this clonotype. The rearrangement uses TRBV7-9 and TRBJ2-7, with 7 positions matching TRBD2. CDR1 is SEHNR and CDR2 is FQNEAQ in the germline V gene (reference sequence). The V gene end was trimmed by 4 bases and the J gene end by 2 bases; junction bases not matched to a gene: 5. This CDR3 has 14 residues. The CDR3 nucleotides read TGTGCCAGCAGCTCCGGGACTAAAACCTACGAGCAGTACTTC. This translates into CASSSGTKTYEQYF.

This sequence joins TRBV5-6 and TRBJ1-1; D unclear. The germline V gene encodes CDR1 SGHDT and CDR2 YYEEEE. This CDR3 has 11 amino acids. Trimming shortened V by 2 bases and J by 8 bases, and 7 bases separated the two germline ends. Here the CDR3 reads CASSFRAEAFF. CDR3 bases: TGTGCCAGCAGCTTTAGGGCCGAAGCTTTCTTT.

The V call is TRBV12-5, the J call TRBJ2-4; 9 nucleotides match TRBD1. CDR1 is LGHNT, CDR2 FRNRAP, per germline. V shed 2 bases and J 3 bases; nucleotides not matched to a gene: 8. The CDR3 has 17 amino acids. The CDR3 region has the DNA TGTGCTAGTGGTTTGCCGACGGGACAGGGTGACAAAAACATTCAGTACTTC. As protein: CASGLPTGQGDKNIQYF.

The gene calls are TRBV20-1 and TRBJ1-6; 7 positions agree with TRBD1. The CDR3 spans 16 residues. In germline, CDR1 is DFQATT, CDR2 SNEGSKA (reference sequence). V dropped 2 bases and J dropped 6; count of bases not matched to a gene: 10. Here the CDR3 reads CSARFPGQTFNSPLHF. CDR3 nucleotide sequence: TGCAGTGCTAGATTCCCGGGACAGACCTTTAATTCACCCCTCCACTTT.

In this sample, this clonotype turned up once. V and J are TRBV20-1 and TRBJ2-4; the D gene is possibly TRBD2 (5 bases). This CDR3 contains 14 residues. Looked up from germline, CDR1 is DFQATT and CDR2 is SNEGSKA (reference sequence). V lost 3 bases and J lost 8, with 17 bases in between. The CDR3 spells CSARGPLDVDIQYF. The CDR3 nucleotides are TGCAGTGCTAGGGGTCCACTAGATGTGGACATTCAGTACTTC.

This clonotype showed up just a few times. The V and J genes are TRBV27 and TRBJ2-1; a weak D match, TRBD1 (6 bases). The CDR3 is 16 residues long. In germline, CDR1 is MNHEY, CDR2 SMNVEV (reference sequence). The V gene lost 5 bases and the J gene lost 0 bases, with 14 bases spanning the gap. The CDR3 DNA is TGTGCCAGCAGTCCCGGAGCGGACAGCTCCTACAATGAGCAGTTCTTC. Translated, it gives CASSPGADSSYNEQFF.

This clonotype was seen a few times. V and J are TRBV15 and TRBJ1-1; 9 positions agree with TRBD1. This CDR3 region has 15 residues. Germline values: CDR1 LNHNV, CDR2 YYDKDF (reference sequence). The J segment lost 2 bases and the V segment lost 4 bases, leaving 5 bases of the junction unmatched. DNA of the CDR3: TGTGCCACCAGCAAAGACAGGGGGGTTAACACTGAAGCTTTCTTT. Protein product: CATSKDRGVNTEAFF.

This clonotype has a handful of counts. The chain recombines TRBV28 with TRBJ2-1, with 8 nucleotides matching TRBD2. The V gene's germline CDR1 is MDHEN and CDR2 SYDVKM. The CDR3 is made up of 13 amino acids. V trimming: 11 bases; J trimming: 1 base; junction bases outside the gene matches: 4. In DNA form, the CDR3 reads TGTGCCCAGACTAGCGAGTCCTACAATGAGCAGTTCTTC. This sequence encodes CAQTSESYNEQFF.

The rearrangement links TRBV19 to TRBJ2-1, with D unclear. This CDR3 spans 13 amino acids. V was cut by 5 bases and J by 2 bases, with 7 bases left in between. Germline V gene data show CDR1 as LNHDA and CDR2 as SQIVND (reference sequence). CDR3 amino acids: CASSPATYNEQFF. The CDR3 nucleotides are TGTGCCAGTAGTCCTGCGACCTACAATGAGCAGTTCTTC.

DNA of the CDR3: TGCGCCAGCAGCCAAGAATCAGGGACCGAGCAGTACTTC. Translated: CASSQESGTEQYF. The V gene is TRBV4-3, the J gene TRBJ2-7; D is tentatively TRBD1 or TRBD2 (5 bases each). Trimming took off 0 bases at V and 6 bases at J, with 9 bases between the two ends. CDR1 is LGHNA, CDR2 YSLEER, per germline. The CDR3 is made up of 13 amino acids.

This clonotype came up a few times. The V and J genes are TRBV4-3 and TRBJ1-1, with D perhaps matching TRBD1 (6 bases). Germline CDR1 and CDR2: LGHNA and YSLEER. Trimming removed 0 bases from V and 11 bases from J, with 16 bases in between. The CDR3 consists of 14 residues. DNA of the CDR3: TGCGCCAGCAGCCAAGATCCCCTTTCAGGGGAGGCTTTCTTT. Its protein product is CASSQDPLSGEAFF.

The rearrangement uses TRBV29-1 and TRBJ2-5; 13 bases match TRBD2. The DNA end lines up better with TRBJ2-1; the J call may be wrong. Germline loops: CDR1 SQVTM, CDR2 ANQGSEA. CDR3 length equals 14 residues. In nucleotides, the CDR3 is TGCAGCGTTACGGGACTAGCGGGGTACAATGAGCAGTTCTTC. Translation: CSVTGLAGYNEQFF.

This clonotype was counted between two and nine times. This chain uses TRBV7-8 with TRBJ2-7; D perhaps matches TRBD1 (6 bases). Trimming removed 1 base at V and 5 bases at J, with 9 bases between. Germline CDR1 and CDR2: SGHVS and FQNEAQ. The CDR3 is made up of 13 amino acids. For the CDR3, the DNA is TGTGCCAGCAGCTTAGTTACAGGGAACGAGCAGTACTTC. It encodes CASSLVTGNEQYF.

The CDR3 is CASSQGARGRADTQYF. The CDR3, as DNA: TGCGCCAGCAGCCAAGGAGCCAGGGGGCGCGCAGATACGCAGTATTTT. The chain combines TRBV4-3 with TRBJ2-3; 8 bases match TRBD1. CDR1 LGHNA and CDR2 YSLEER come from the germline V gene. The CDR3 has 16 amino acids. The ends lost 1 base at V and 4 bases at J; junction bases unmatched: 7.

The gene calls are TRBV10-3 and TRBJ1-2; tentatively, D is TRBD1 (5 bases). CDR1 and CDR2 (germline): ENHRY, SYGVKD. The CDR3 consists of 13 residues. V was trimmed by 7 bases and J by 8 bases, leaving 17 bases between them. The CDR3 loop reads CAITPGQGGGYTF. The CDR3 DNA sequence: TGTGCCATCACCCCTGGGCAGGGTGGGGGCTACACCTTC.

The gene calls are TRBV13 and TRBJ2-7, with a possible D match to TRBD1 (6 bases). Trimming stripped 0 bases from V and 6 bases from J, with 21 bases between. This CDR3 has 17 residues. Germline assignment: CDR1 PRHDT and CDR2 FYEKMQ (reference sequence). The CDR3 spells CASSLGARASGVGEQYF. DNA for the CDR3: TGTGCCAGCAGCTTAGGCGCCCGGGCCTCAGGGGTAGGCGAGCAGTACTTC.